These T cell receptor beta chains were read from a single sample in a study of shared clonotypes between healthy human individuals. Libraries were prepared by immunoSEQ multiplex PCR; TCRdb keeps only in-frame clonotypes and omits some of them. Counted here are some 630,000 clones, around 72% occurring once; the ten biggest clones make up around 1.8%. Sequenced material: memory CD4+ T cells sorted from blood. The receptors here all came from a woman between 25 and 40 years old in good health. Both conserved end residues are part of each CDR3. A D gene is named only where the DNA matches it firmly. Expanded clones get a size class; other rows say once, few or many, or leave the size out.

V gene	clone size	J gene	D gene	CDR3 protein	CDR3 DNA
TRBV27	NA	TRBJ1-1	TRBD1	CASRTQGLGAFF	TGTGCCAGCAGGACACAGGGGCTTGGGGCTTTCTTT
TRBV13	NA	TRBJ2-3	TRBD2	CASSLMRAGGPMGDTQYF	TGTGCCAGCAGCTTAATGAGGGCGGGAGGGCCTATGGGAGATACGCAGTATTTT
TRBV10-2	NA	TRBJ2-3	TRBD2	CASSESGIPDTQYF	TGCGCCAGCAGTGAGAGCGGGATCCCAGATACGCAGTATTTT
TRBV2	NA	TRBJ1-1	NA	CASSVHRTEAFF	TGTGCCAGCAGCGTACATCGCACTGAAGCTTTCTTT
TRBV5-1	NA	TRBJ2-3	TRBD2	CASSLARRTSGREADTQYF	TGCGCCAGCAGCTTGGCCCGAAGGACTAGCGGGAGGGAGGCAGATACGCAGTATTTT
TRBV14	NA	TRBJ2-1	TRBD2	CASSRGSSGAYNEQFF	TGTGCCAGCAGCCGAGGATCTAGCGGGGCCTACAATGAGCAGTTCTTC
TRBV15	NA	TRBJ1-5	TRBD1	CATSPGDRARKQPQHF	TGTGCCACCAGCCCTGGGGACAGGGCTCGCAAGCAGCCCCAGCATTTT
TRBV19	NA	TRBJ1-2	TRBD1	CASSLLQGQDGYTF	TGTGCCAGTAGTCTGCTTCAGGGACAGGATGGCTACACCTTC
TRBV5-1	few	TRBJ2-5	TRBD1	CASGSGTGSETQYF	TGCGCCAGCGGATCCGGGACAGGCTCAGAGACCCAGTACTTC
TRBV5-6	NA	TRBJ1-4	NA	CASTSNYYLEWPRSEKLFF	TGTGCCAGCACTTCAAATTACTATTTAGAATGGCCGCGATCTGAAAAACTGTTTTTT
TRBV5-4	NA	TRBJ2-5	TRBD2	CASSFSGSQETQYF	TGTGCCAGCAGCTTTAGCGGGAGTCAAGAGACCCAGTACTTC
TRBV5-1	NA	TRBJ1-2	NA	CASSLDQTYGYTF	TGCGCCAGCAGCTTAGACCAGACCTATGGCTACACCTTC
TRBV27	NA	TRBJ2-2	NA	CASSLTGTGELFF	TGTGCCAGCAGCCTCACGGGAACCGGGGAGCTGTTTTTT
TRBV7-2	few	TRBJ2-7	TRBD2	CASSLRTSGNYEQYF	TGTGCCAGCAGCTTAAGGACTAGCGGGAACTACGAGCAGTACTTC
TRBV4-1	NA	TRBJ2-2	NA	CASSQDGGNRYGELFF	TGCGCCAGCAGCCAAGATGGTGGAAATCGGTACGGGGAGCTGTTTTTT
TRBV29-1	NA	TRBJ1-2	NA	CSVRGASYTF	TGCAGCGTCCGGGGCGCGAGCTACACCTTC
TRBV5-4	once	TRBJ1-2	NA	CASSFPGGGYTF	TGTGCCAGCAGCTTCCCCGGCGGTGGCTACACCTTC
TRBV10-1	NA	TRBJ2-2	NA	CASGPNIGANTGELFF	TGCGCCAGCGGGCCTAACATAGGGGCGAACACCGGGGAGCTGTTTTTT
TRBV6-5	many	TRBJ1-2	TRBD1	CASSYGQGRSYTF	TGTGCCAGCAGTTACGGACAGGGAAGAAGCTACACCTTC
TRBV4-2	NA	TRBJ1-3	NA	CASSPEATGSGNTIYF	TGTGCCAGCAGCCCCGAAGCTACAGGGTCCGGAAACACCATATATTTT
TRBV11-3	NA	TRBJ1-1	TRBD1	CASSRGTGNTEAFF	TGTGCCAGCAGCCGCGGGACAGGGAACACTGAAGCTTTCTTT
TRBV18	NA	TRBJ2-1	TRBD2	CASSTGLAGGLSYNEQFF	TGTGCCAGCTCTACTGGACTAGCGGGAGGCTTGTCCTACAATGAGCAGTTCTTC
TRBV5-1	NA	TRBJ1-3	TRBD1	CASSGRTGSFSGNTIYF	TGCGCCAGCAGCGGCCGGACAGGGTCGTTCTCTGGAAACACCATATATTTT
TRBV6-6	NA	TRBJ2-7	NA	CASSPTTSYRNEQYF	TGTGCCAGCAGTCCAACCACTAGTTACCGTAACGAGCAGTACTTC
TRBV19	many	TRBJ1-5	NA	CASTARGGAMGNQPQHF	TGTGCCAGTACTGCCCGGGGTGGGGCAATGGGCAATCAGCCCCAGCATTTT
TRBV11-2	few	TRBJ1-5	NA	CASNDQNQPQHF	TGTGCCAGCAACGACCAGAATCAGCCCCAGCATTTT
TRBV6-4	few	TRBJ1-5	NA	CASRDPGRYGQPQHF	TGTGCCAGCAGAGACCCGGGTCGATACGGTCAGCCCCAGCATTTT
TRBV5-4	NA	TRBJ1-1	NA	CASSDGVIPNTEAFF	TGTGCCAGCAGCGATGGAGTGATACCGAACACTGAAGCTTTCTTT
TRBV6-1	few	TRBJ1-1	NA	CASSKGGGHTEAFF	TGTGCCAGCAGTAAAGGGGGGGGGCACACTGAAGCTTTCTTT
TRBV7-9	NA	TRBJ2-3	TRBD2	CASSLPFRLAGVTDTQYF	TGTGCCAGCAGCTTACCCTTCCGACTAGCGGGGGTCACAGATACGCAGTATTTT
TRBV2	few	TRBJ1-5	NA	CATQRRVGSNQPQHF	TGTGCCACCCAAAGGAGGGTAGGTAGCAATCAGCCCCAGCATTTT
TRBV15	NA	TRBJ2-2	TRBD2	CATSGLAGSGELFF	TGTGCCACCAGCGGGTTAGCGGGAAGCGGGGAGCTGTTTTTT
TRBV28	NA	TRBJ1-3	TRBD1	CASSLQGARGNTIYF	TGTGCCAGCAGTTTACAGGGGGCGCGGGGAAACACCATATATTTT
TRBV25-1	NA	TRBJ2-3	NA	CASTPQGTSTDTQYF	TGTGCCAGCACCCCCCAGGGAACTAGCACAGATACGCAGTATTTT
TRBV29-1	once	TRBJ2-5	TRBD1	CSVLRTGGRETQYF	TGCAGCGTCCTGAGGACAGGGGGCAGGGAGACCCAGTACTTC
TRBV11-3	NA	TRBJ2-3	NA	CASSLGGGEATDTQYF	TGTGCCAGCAGCTTAGGGGGCGGAGAAGCCACAGATACGCAGTATTTT
TRBV28	NA	TRBJ2-7	TRBD2	CASSAGTSDYEQYF	TGTGCCAGCAGTGCCGGGACTAGCGATTACGAGCAGTACTTC
TRBV16	NA	TRBJ1-5	NA	CASSQVSGERQPQHF	TGTGCCAGCAGCCAGGTCTCCGGGGAAAGGCAGCCCCAGCATTTT
TRBV19	NA	TRBJ1-2	NA	CASRNGRQGRYGYTF	TGTGCCAGCAGAAACGGTCGCCAGGGTCGCTATGGCTACACCTTC
TRBV5-1	NA	TRBJ1-2	NA	CASSSTPGQARGYTF	TGCGCCAGCAGCTCAACTCCGGGCCAGGCAAGGGGCTACACCTTC
TRBV11-2	few	TRBJ2-7	TRBD2	CASSYIAGGRIYEQYF	TGTGCCAGCAGCTATATAGCGGGCGGGAGGATCTACGAGCAGTACTTC